These 15 T cell receptor beta chains originate from one sample sequenced in a study of T cells in Graves' hyperthyroidism and ophthalmopathy. RNA transcripts gave rise to amplified TCR beta CDR3 regions. First-round RT-PCR with HTBI primers amplified the TCR CDR3 region. TCRdb processed the multiplex PCR reads anew with MiXCR; each CDR3 protein has one entry. The top ten hold about 33% of the sample, which has 300,000 to 450,000 distinct CDR3 sequences, about 15% seen once. Material: blood. The receptors were gathered from a woman in her thirties with Graves' hyperthyroidism.

This clonotype was seen many times. The J gene is TRBJ2-2, the V gene TRBV7-3; D gene uncertain. The CDR3 consists of 14 residues. The ends were cut back, 2 bases at V and 5 bases at J, with 9 bases in the middle. CDR1 and CDR2 (germline): SGHTA, FQGTGA. This chain's CDR3 is CASSLSKETGELFF. CDR3 nucleotide sequence: TGTGCCAGCAGCTTATCGAAGGAGACCGGGGAGCTGTTTTTT.

This clonotype was recorded many times. The V call is TRBV28, the J call TRBJ2-7, with D perhaps matching TRBD1 (7 bases). There are 15 residues in the CDR3. Germline V gene sequence: CDR1 MDHEN, CDR2 SYDVKM. The V end lost 2 bases, the J end lost 2 bases, and 13 bases lay between the germline ends. CDR3: CASSLSLRGAYEQYF. The CDR3 nucleotides read TGTGCCAGCAGTTTAAGCCTCAGGGGGGCCTACGAGCAGTACTTC.

At least ten counts were recorded for this clonotype. The rearrangement links TRBV27 to TRBJ2-5, with D perhaps assigned TRBD1 or TRBD2 (6 bases each). Deletions cut 5 bases from V and 2 bases from J, with 12 bases between. This CDR3 contains 14 residues. CDR1 is MNHEY and CDR2 is SMNVEV in the germline V gene (reference sequence). CDR3: CASSNGGGQETQYF. The CDR3 region has the DNA TGTGCCAGCAGTAATGGAGGGGGACAAGAGACCCAGTACTTC.

This clonotype has ten or more counts. The J gene is TRBJ2-7, the V gene TRBV6-5; 9 nucleotides agree with TRBD2. J gave up 5 bases and V 1 base, and 3 bases lay outside the gene matches. This CDR3 is built from 14 residues. Germline V gives CDR1 MNHEY, CDR2 SVGAGI. The chain's CDR3 is CASSYLAGEDEQYF. The CDR3 DNA reads as TGTGCCAGCAGTTACTTAGCGGGAGAGGACGAGCAGTACTTC.

The J gene is TRBJ2-2, the V gene TRBV20-1, with TRBD2 matching over 8 bases. The CDR3 length is 18 residues. The germline V gene encodes CDR1 DFQATT and CDR2 SNEGSKA (reference sequence). The junction had 20 bases not matched to a gene; V was cut back by 6 bases and J by 5 bases. CDR3 in DNA: TGCAGTGCCCAAACCCCCATGGGGAGCGGGAGTGGGACCGGGGAGCTGTTTTTT. Translating it yields CSAQTPMGSGSGTGELFF.

This clonotype was found a few times. V usage is TRBV11-2 and J usage is TRBJ2-6, with D perhaps matching TRBD1 (6 bases). Per germline, CDR1 SGHAT and CDR2 FQNNGV. V lost 2 bases and J lost 0, with 14 bases in between. CDR3 length: 18 amino acids. The CDR3 bases are TGTGCCAGCAGCTTATTGAAGGGACAAAACTCTGGGGCCAACGTCCTGACTTTC. Amino acids: CASSLLKGQNSGANVLTF.

This clonotype has a handful of counts. The chain carries TRBV10-3 and TRBJ2-3, with 7 bases lining up with TRBD2. CDR3 length equals 16 residues. The V segment lost 4 bases and the J segment 1 base; nucleotides outside the gene matches: 8. Per the germline V gene, CDR1 is ENHRY and CDR2 is SYGVKD. CDR3 sequence (DNA): TGTGCCATCAGTGTATTGGGGGAGGGCGGCACAGATACGCAGTATTTT. It yields the protein CAISVLGEGGTDTQYF.

This clonotype was seen a handful of times. The J gene is TRBJ1-2, the V gene TRBV2; 7 positions match TRBD1. CDR1 is SNHLY, CDR2 FYNNEI, per germline. Unmatched junction bases numbered 7, after V lost 8 bases and J lost 4 bases. The CDR3 sequence is 13 residues long. CDR3 amino acids: CASLQGLSYGYTF. CDR3 DNA sequence: TGTGCCAGCCTACAGGGGCTCTCCTATGGCTACACCTTC.

At least ten counts were recorded for this clonotype. This chain connects TRBV19 to TRBJ2-5; D call uncertain. The germline gives CDR1 LNHDA, CDR2 SQIVND (reference sequence). V was pared by 1 base and J by 5 bases, with 14 bases between. The CDR3 totals 15 residues. The CDR3 DNA follows: TGTGCCAGTAGTATAGGTAAAGGGTATACGGAGACCCAGTACTTC. Protein product: CASSIGKGYTETQYF.

The chain is built from TRBV30 and TRBJ2-3; D unclear. Germline values: CDR1 GTSNPN, CDR2 SVGIG (reference sequence). The CDR3 spans 14 residues. Trimming left V 1 base short and J 3 bases short, with 11 bases between. CDR3 DNA sequence: TGTGCCTGGAGTGCCCTAGTTTTTACAGATACGCAGTATTTT. It is translated as CAWSALVFTDTQYF. The full variable domain, with the rest looked up from reference TRBV30 and TRBJ2-3, is SQTIHQWPATLVQPVGSPLSLECTVEGTSNPNLYWYRQAAGRGLQLLFYSVGIGQISSEVPQNLSASRPQDRQFILSSKKLLLSDSGFYLCAWSALVFTDTQYFGPGTRLTVL.

This clonotype was found many times. This chain uses TRBV11-2 with TRBJ2-3, with D perhaps matching TRBD2 (7 bases). Trimming shortened V by 5 bases and J by 0 bases, and 27 bases separated the two germline ends. The CDR3 length is 20 residues. CDR1 is SGHAT, CDR2 FQNNGV, per germline. CDR3 sequence (DNA): TGTGCCAGCAGCGGACGACAGGCCCTCCGGGAGGTGACAAGCACAGATACGCAGTATTTT. As protein: CASSGRQALREVTSTDTQYF.

Many counts were recorded for this clonotype. V is TRBV9 and J is TRBJ2-5; D is ambiguous. Trimming left V 2 bases short and J 5 bases short, with 10 bases between. From germline, CDR1 is SGDLS and CDR2 YYNGEE. The CDR3 length is 13 residues. CDR3 DNA sequence: TGTGCCAGCAGCGTCGAACCCATCGAGACCCAGTACTTC. The encoded protein is CASSVEPIETQYF.

Ten or more counts support this clonotype. The genes are TRBV5-1 and TRBJ2-3; 10 bases map to TRBD2. The trim removed 3 bases at V and 1 base at J, leaving 8 bases unmatched. The CDR3 extends over 17 amino acids. Germline CDR1 SGHRS, CDR2 YFSETQ. The DNA of the CDR3 is TGCGCCAGCAGCTACAGCGGGAGGGCTTTAGGCACAGATACGCAGTATTTT. Translated, it gives CASSYSGRALGTDTQYF.

This clonotype was observed a few times. The chain links TRBV7-2 to TRBJ1-6, with D hard to call. This CDR3 has 15 amino acids. The germline gives CDR1 SGHTA, CDR2 FQGNSA. Trimming pared 1 base from V and 7 bases from J, leaving 11 bases between. In DNA, the CDR3 is TGTGCCAGCAGCTTAGTTTCCGAGAGAAATTCACCCCTCCACTTT. Protein sequence: CASSLVSERNSPLHF.

Remarks on this clonotype: This may be a read error: a much more frequent sequence differs by one nucleotide. This chain connects TRBV5-8 to TRBJ1-1, with TRBD1 identical over 7 bases. The J segment lost 5 bases and the V segment lost 4 bases, leaving 8 bases of the junction unmatched. The CDR3 has 14 amino acids. Germline V gives CDR1 SGHTS, CDR2 YDEGEE. CDR3 sequence: CASSQGQPKTEAFF. The CDR3 nucleotides are TGTGCCAGCAGCCAGGGACAGCCAAAAACTGAAGCTTTCTTT.